The 29 T cell receptor beta chains reported below all come from one sample, sequenced in a study of graft-versus-host responses after intestinal transplantation. The data were produced by immunoSEQ multiplex PCR, yet TCRdb's version contains in-frame clones alone and is incomplete. The top ten hold roughly 0.21% of the sample, which has about 47,000 clones, around 95% seen once. No antigen has been identified for these receptors. The input for sequencing was unstimulated CD8+ T cells sorted from spleen or lymph node cells, taken before transplant. Receptors were obtained from a human donor who was the organ donor for an intestinal transplant.

To note about this clone: Here the CDR3 omits its conserved ending phenylalanine or tryptophan, so a read error is the likely source. J is TRBJ1-1 and V is TRBV19; no definite D call. Germline assignment: CDR1 LNHDA and CDR2 SQIVND (reference sequence). Trimming removed 2 bases from V and 1 base from J, with 5 bases in between. The CDR3 spans 13 residues. The CDR3: CASSISQNTEAFS. The CDR3 DNA follows: TGTGCCAGTAGTATAAGTCAGAACACTGAAGCTTTCTCT.

The chain recombines TRBV4-3 with TRBJ1-1, with D tentatively TRBD1 (5 bases). Per the germline V gene, CDR1 is LGHNA and CDR2 is YSLEER. The V gene lost 0 bases and the J gene lost 4 bases, with 15 bases spanning the gap. The CDR3 is 16 residues long. Written as DNA, the CDR3 is TGCGCCAGCAGCCAAGATTACGGGGCGCGGCTCACTGAAGCTTTCTTT. Its protein is CASSQDYGARLTEAFF.

This clone was observed a single time. The chain recombines TRBV6-1 with TRBJ1-3, with 10 bases matching TRBD1. CDR3 length: 14 amino acids. The trim removed 1 base at V and 6 bases at J, leaving 0 bases unmatched. Germline V gives CDR1 MNHNS, CDR2 SASEGT. The CDR3 here is CASSEGQGANTIYF. CDR3 in DNA: TGTGCCAGCAGTGAAGGACAGGGGGCAAACACCATATATTTT.

The chain has TRBV25-1 and TRBJ1-1; D is undetermined. CDR1 is MGHDK, CDR2 SYGVNS, per germline. The CDR3 extends over 15 amino acids. Trimming stripped 2 bases from V and 4 bases from J, with 14 bases between. The CDR3 nucleotides read TGTGCCAGCAGTGAAGAAGACATAGGTAGCACTGAAGCTTTCTTT. Its translation: CASSEEDIGSTEAFF.

The rearrangement uses TRBV5-8 and TRBJ2-7; 9 nucleotides align to TRBD1. Germline CDR1 and CDR2: SGHTS and YDEGEE. J was trimmed by 5 bases and V by 7 bases; bases with no gene match: 10. CDR3 length: 14 amino acids. CDR3 in amino acids: CASESGTGSHEQYF. CDR3 in DNA: TGTGCCAGCGAGTCCGGGACAGGGTCCCACGAGCAGTACTTC.

In DNA form, the CDR3 reads TGCGCCAGCAGCCAAGAGGGGACAGGGAACAACGAGCAGTACTTC. It codes for CASSQEGTGNNEQYF. The V gene is TRBV4-1, the J gene TRBJ2-7; the match to TRBD1 covers 9 bases. The germline V gene has CDR1 MGHRA and CDR2 YSYEKL. The CDR3 has 15 residues. With V trimmed by 0 bases and J by 5 bases, 5 bases remained unmatched.

The chain links TRBV14 to TRBJ2-1; 10 nucleotides align to TRBD2. Per germline, CDR1 SGHDN and CDR2 FVKESK. V trimming: 6 bases; J trimming: 4 bases; junction bases outside the gene matches: 9. The CDR3 length is 16 residues. In DNA form, the CDR3 reads TGTGCCAGCAGTTCCCTAGCGGGGGCGATTTACAATGAGCAGTTCTTC. It yields the protein CASSSLAGAIYNEQFF.

The CDR3 loop is CAWSVDLLGGQPQHF. The DNA of the CDR3 is TGTGCCTGGAGTGTAGACCTCCTCGGGGGACAGCCCCAGCATTTT. V usage is TRBV30 and J usage is TRBJ1-5; perhaps TRBD1 as D (5 bases). Germline V lookup: CDR1 GTSNPN, CDR2 SVGIG (reference sequence). The ends were cut back, 0 bases at V and 7 bases at J, with 16 bases in the middle. CDR3 length equals 15 residues.

J is TRBJ2-7 and V is TRBV7-3; either TRBD1 or TRBD2 may supply D (6 bases each). This CDR3 is 15 amino acids long. Germline assignment: CDR1 SGHTA and CDR2 FQGTGA. Trimming removed 2 bases at V and 2 bases at J, with 13 bases between. CDR3 DNA: TGTGCCAGCAGCTTATCCGGGGGCGAGGCCTACGAGCAGTACTTC. As protein: CASSLSGGEAYEQYF. The variable domain in full, completed from reference TRBV7-3 and TRBJ2-7, reads GAGVSQTPSNKVTEKGKYVELRCDPISGHTALYWYRQSLGQGPEFLIYFQGTGAADDSGLPNDRFFAVRPEGSVSTLKIQRTERGDSAVYLCASSLSGGEAYEQYFGPGTRLTVT.

V gene TRBV13 combines with J gene TRBJ2-7; TRBD1 agrees at 8 bases. The CDR3 consists of 14 residues. Germline CDR1 reads PRHDT; CDR2 reads FYEKMQ (reference sequence). V was clipped by 2 bases and J by 3 bases; unmatched bases: 3. CDR3 nucleotides: TGTGCCAGCAGCTTACCAGGGGGCGTCTACGAGCAGTACTTC. This gives the protein CASSLPGGVYEQYF.

V is TRBV11-3 and J is TRBJ2-1, with 9 bases fitting TRBD1. V dropped 5 bases and J dropped 8; count of bases not matched to a gene: 13. The CDR3 sequence is 16 residues long. The germline gives CDR1 SGHNT, CDR2 YENEEA. Here the CDR3 reads CASSPGDRVLIHEQFF. The CDR3 bases are TGTGCCAGCAGCCCGGGGGACAGGGTTTTAATCCATGAGCAGTTCTTC.

V and J are TRBV4-3 and TRBJ1-6; D ambiguous. Trimming stripped 1 base from V and 0 bases from J, with 10 bases between. Per germline, CDR1 LGHNA and CDR2 YSLEER. CDR3 length equals 17 residues. The DNA of the CDR3 is TGCGCCAGCAGCCAAGTCCCCGGGAGCTCCTATAATTCACCCCTCCACTTT. Amino acids: CASSQVPGSSYNSPLHF.

The rearrangement uses TRBV6-1 and TRBJ1-1, with 7 bases fitting TRBD1. This CDR3 has 15 residues. Germline loops: CDR1 MNHNS, CDR2 SASEGT. V dropped 8 bases and J dropped 1; count of bases not matched to a gene: 10. Written as DNA, the CDR3 is TGTGCCAGCCCAAAAGCGCAGGGGGGGAACACTGAAGCTTTCTTT. This sequence encodes CASPKAQGGNTEAFF.

V usage is TRBV2 and J usage is TRBJ2-3; 9 bases agree with TRBD1. Per the germline V gene, CDR1 is SNHLY and CDR2 is FYNNEI. The CDR3 covers 14 residues. V shed 8 bases and J 4 bases; nucleotides not matched to a gene: 7. The CDR3 protein is CASRGQGFADTQYF. In nucleotides, the CDR3 is TGTGCCAGCCGGGGACAGGGTTTCGCAGATACGCAGTATTTT.

The chain links TRBV7-8 to TRBJ1-1; D is ambiguous. The CDR3 length is 12 residues. In germline, CDR1 is SGHVS, CDR2 FQNEAQ. V dropped 3 bases and J dropped 5 bases, with 7 bases sitting between them. DNA for the CDR3: TGTGCCAGCAGCTTGGTATTGACTGAAGCTTTCTTT. Protein: CASSLVLTEAFF.

The chain joins TRBV7-9 to TRBJ1-2; 7 nucleotides match TRBD1. The V gene's germline CDR1 is SEHNR and CDR2 FQNEAQ (reference sequence). CDR3 length: 15 amino acids. The J segment lost 4 bases and the V segment lost 5 bases, leaving 10 bases of the junction unmatched. The CDR3 DNA follows: TGTGCCAGCAGCACCCACGGACAGGTGGCCTATGGCTACACCTTC. It yields the protein CASSTHGQVAYGYTF.

V gene TRBV10-3 combines with J gene TRBJ2-1; a possible D gene is TRBD2 (7 bases). V lost 0 bases and J 3 bases, leaving 21 bases between the germline ends. The germline V gene has CDR1 ENHRY and CDR2 SYGVKD. The CDR3 loop spans 19 amino acids. CDR3 loop: CAISESRGGNSLGYNEQFF. CDR3 DNA sequence: TGTGCCATCAGTGAGTCGAGGGGGGGCAATTCTCTGGGCTACAATGAGCAGTTCTTC.

J is TRBJ2-5 and V is TRBV2; D possibly matches TRBD1 or TRBD2 (5 bases each). V was pared by 8 bases and J by 0 bases, with 13 bases between. The CDR3 runs to 14 residues. Germline CDR1 is SNHLY and CDR2 is FYNNEI. CDR3 loop: CASGRGVDQETQYF. The CDR3 DNA sequence: TGTGCCAGCGGGAGAGGGGTGGACCAAGAGACCCAGTACTTC. The entire variable domain, with the rest obtained from reference TRBV2 and TRBJ2-5, is as follows: EPEVTQTPSHQVTQMGQEVILRCVPISNHLYFYWYRQILGQKVEFLVSFYNNEISEKSEIFDDQFSVERPDGSNFTLKIRSTKLEDSAMYFCASGRGVDQETQYFGPGTRLLVL.

V and J are TRBV5-1 and TRBJ2-1; maybe TRBD2 (6 bases). The V end lost 0 bases, the J end lost 8 bases, and 9 bases lay between the germline ends. The CDR3 has 13 amino acids. The germline gives CDR1 SGHRS, CDR2 YFSETQ. This chain's CDR3 is CASSLARLDEQFF. The CDR3 bases are TGCGCCAGCAGCTTGGCGAGACTAGATGAGCAGTTCTTC.

This clone was detected only a few times. This chain connects TRBV4-1 to TRBJ1-3, with a tentative D call TRBD1 (5 bases). Per germline, CDR1 MGHRA and CDR2 YSYEKL. The CDR3 has 17 residues. V was clipped by 0 bases and J by 0 bases, with 12 bases between them. The CDR3 here is CASSQDYGAYSGNTIYF. Written as DNA, the CDR3 is TGCGCCAGCAGCCAAGATTACGGGGCATACTCTGGAAACACCATATATTTT.

V usage is TRBV29-1 and J usage is TRBJ2-3; the match to TRBD1 covers 9 bases. V shed 0 bases and J 1 base; nucleotides not matched to a gene: 5. CDR1 is SQVTM, CDR2 ANQGSEA, per germline. This CDR3 has 16 amino acids. The CDR3 loop reads CSVEDPGQGRTDTQYF. As DNA, the CDR3 is TGCAGCGTTGAAGATCCCGGACAGGGGCGCACAGATACGCAGTATTTT.

CDR3: CASSRTGAPGLGGEAFF. In DNA, the CDR3 is TGTGCCAGCAGCCGTACAGGGGCGCCCGGATTAGGAGGTGAAGCTTTCTTT. This chain uses TRBV9 with TRBJ1-1; 7 nucleotides align to TRBD1. Trimming at V came to 4 bases and at J to 7 bases, leaving 19 bases not matched to a gene. CDR1 is SGDLS and CDR2 is YYNGEE in the germline V gene. The length of the CDR3 is 17 residues. Full variable domain (missing parts from reference TRBV9 and TRBJ1-1): DSGVTQTPKHLITATGQRVTLRCSPRSGDLSVYWYQQSLDQGLQFLIQYYNGEERAKGNILERFSAQQFPDLHSELNLSSLELGDSALYFCASSRTGAPGLGGEAFFGQGTRLTVV.

The chain links TRBV6-1 to TRBJ2-1; TRBD1 might be the D (5 bases). The CDR3 is 15 residues long. V lost 7 bases, J lost 1 base, and 14 bases lay in between. Germline CDR1 and CDR2: MNHNS and SASEGT. CDR3 sequence (DNA): TGTGCCAGCAACGGGCGCAGGGATTCCTACAATGAGCAGTTCTTC. Its translation: CASNGRRDSYNEQFF.

This clone occurred once. V and J are TRBV9 and TRBJ1-1; 9 bases match TRBD1. Losses at the gene ends were 3 bases for V and 4 bases for J; bases not matched to a gene: 4. Germline loops: CDR1 SGDLS, CDR2 YYNGEE. This CDR3 region has 14 residues. The CDR3 loop is CASSAEDRGTEAFF. The CDR3 DNA reads as TGTGCCAGCAGCGCCGAGGACAGGGGCACTGAAGCTTTCTTT.

The genes are TRBV27 and TRBJ1-1; D may be TRBD1 (5 bases). The germline gives CDR1 MNHEY, CDR2 SMNVEV (reference sequence). Trimming removed 4 bases from V and 6 bases from J, with 15 bases in between. This CDR3 has 14 amino acids. CDR3 protein: CASSWYGRAPEAFF. The CDR3 coding sequence is TGTGCCAGCAGTTGGTACGGCAGGGCTCCTGAAGCTTTCTTT.

The J gene is TRBJ1-4, the V gene TRBV4-3, with D tentatively TRBD1 (5 bases). The germline V gene has CDR1 LGHNA and CDR2 YSLEER. This CDR3 is 16 amino acids long. The ends were cut back, 1 base at V and 6 bases at J, with 15 bases in the middle. The CDR3 here is CASSQAVQGEDEKLFF. The CDR3 DNA is TGCGCCAGCAGCCAAGCGGTTCAAGGGGAAGATGAAAAACTGTTTTTT.

The chain couples TRBV4-2 to TRBJ2-7, with TRBD2 identical over 11 bases. The CDR3 extends over 18 amino acids. Germline V CDR1 and CDR2: LGHNA, YNFKEQ. V lost 0 bases and J lost 1; bases outside the gene matches: 8. The CDR3 nucleotides are TGTGCCAGCAGCCAAGAAACGCTCGGGACTAGCGGATCCTACGAGCAGTACTTC. It encodes CASSQETLGTSGSYEQYF.

The V call is TRBV10-3, the J call TRBJ2-3; D is undetermined. The V gene lost 3 bases and the J gene lost 3 bases, with 7 bases spanning the gap. The CDR3 extends over 13 amino acids. The germline CDR1 and CDR2 sequences are ENHRY and SYGVKD. Here the CDR3 reads CAISESRTDTQYF. In nucleotides, the CDR3 is TGTGCCATCAGTGAATCCCGGACAGATACGCAGTATTTT.

About this clone: This specimen includes other DNA sequences encoding the same CDR3. The gene calls are TRBV5-4 and TRBJ2-7; perhaps TRBD2 as D (6 bases). Trimming shortened V by 2 bases and J by 0 bases, and 12 bases separated the two germline ends. Germline V gene sequence: CDR1 SGHNT, CDR2 YYREEE (reference sequence). The CDR3 sequence is 15 residues long. CDR3 nucleotides: TGTGCCAGCAGCTTCGGGACTGCGAGCTCCTACGAGCAGTACTTC. Its translation is CASSFGTASSYEQYF.